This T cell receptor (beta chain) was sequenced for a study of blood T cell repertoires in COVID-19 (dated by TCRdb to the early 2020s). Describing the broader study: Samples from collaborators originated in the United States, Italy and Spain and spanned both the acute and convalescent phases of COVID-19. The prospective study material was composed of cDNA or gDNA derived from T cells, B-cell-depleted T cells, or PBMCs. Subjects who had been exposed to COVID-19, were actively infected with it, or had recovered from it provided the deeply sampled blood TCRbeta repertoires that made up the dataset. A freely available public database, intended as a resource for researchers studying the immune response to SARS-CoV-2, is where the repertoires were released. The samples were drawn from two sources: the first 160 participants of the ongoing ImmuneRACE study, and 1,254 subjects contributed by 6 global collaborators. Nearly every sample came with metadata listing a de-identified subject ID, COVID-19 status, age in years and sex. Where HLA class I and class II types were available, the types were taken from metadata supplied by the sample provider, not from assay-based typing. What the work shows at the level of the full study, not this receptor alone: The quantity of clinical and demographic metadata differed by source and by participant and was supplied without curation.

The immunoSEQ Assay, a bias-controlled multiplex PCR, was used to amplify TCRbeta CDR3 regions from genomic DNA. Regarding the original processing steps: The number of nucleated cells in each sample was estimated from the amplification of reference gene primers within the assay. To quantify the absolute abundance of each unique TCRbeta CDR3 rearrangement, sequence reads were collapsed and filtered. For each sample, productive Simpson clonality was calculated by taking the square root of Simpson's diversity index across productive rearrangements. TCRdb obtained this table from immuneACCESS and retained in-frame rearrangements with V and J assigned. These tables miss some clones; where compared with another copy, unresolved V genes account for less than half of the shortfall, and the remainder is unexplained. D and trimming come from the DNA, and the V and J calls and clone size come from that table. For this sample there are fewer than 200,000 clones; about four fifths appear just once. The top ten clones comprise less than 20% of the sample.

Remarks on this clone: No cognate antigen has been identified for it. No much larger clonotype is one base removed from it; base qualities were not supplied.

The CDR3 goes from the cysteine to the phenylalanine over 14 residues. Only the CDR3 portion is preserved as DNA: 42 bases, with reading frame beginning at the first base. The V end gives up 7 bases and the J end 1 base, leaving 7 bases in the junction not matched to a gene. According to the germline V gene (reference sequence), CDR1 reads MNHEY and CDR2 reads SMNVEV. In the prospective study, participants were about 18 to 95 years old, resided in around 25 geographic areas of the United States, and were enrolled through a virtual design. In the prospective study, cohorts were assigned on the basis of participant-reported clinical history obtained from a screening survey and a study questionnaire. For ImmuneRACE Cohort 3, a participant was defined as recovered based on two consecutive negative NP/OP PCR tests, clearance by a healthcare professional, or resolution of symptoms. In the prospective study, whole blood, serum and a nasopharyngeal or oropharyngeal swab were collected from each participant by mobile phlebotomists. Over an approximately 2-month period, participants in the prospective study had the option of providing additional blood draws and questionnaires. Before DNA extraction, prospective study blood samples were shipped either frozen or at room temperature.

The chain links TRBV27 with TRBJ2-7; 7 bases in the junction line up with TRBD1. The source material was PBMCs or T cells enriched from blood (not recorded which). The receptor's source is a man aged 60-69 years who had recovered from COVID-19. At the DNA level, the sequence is TGTGCCAGCAAACTTGGGACAGTATCCTACGAGCAGTACTTC. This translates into CASKLGTVSYEQYF.